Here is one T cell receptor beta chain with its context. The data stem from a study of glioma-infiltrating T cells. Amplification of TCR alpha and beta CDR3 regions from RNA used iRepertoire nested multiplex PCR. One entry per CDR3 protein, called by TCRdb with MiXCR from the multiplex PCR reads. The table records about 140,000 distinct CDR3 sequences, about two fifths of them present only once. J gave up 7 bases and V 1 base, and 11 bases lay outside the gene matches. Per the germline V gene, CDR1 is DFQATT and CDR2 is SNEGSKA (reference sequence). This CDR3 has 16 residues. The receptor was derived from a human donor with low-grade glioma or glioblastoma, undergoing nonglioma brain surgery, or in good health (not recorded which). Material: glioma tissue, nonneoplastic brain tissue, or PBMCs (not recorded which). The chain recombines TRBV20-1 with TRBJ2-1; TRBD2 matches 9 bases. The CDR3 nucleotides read TGCAGTGCTAGAGCATGGGAAGCGGGAGGTGTAAATGAGCAGTTCTTC. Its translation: CSARAWEAGGVNEQFF.